This TCR beta chain was observed in a study of blood T cells in healthy people across ages (dated by TCRdb to 2014 to 2015). Background on the whole study: In model experiments, template switching captured roughly one uniquely barcoded TCR beta cDNA molecule for every two T cells. Age-related changes in TCR beta repertoire diversity were measured in the study by deep sequencing normalized with unique cDNA molecular identifiers. Donors were grouped into four age groups: young (average roughly 17 years), middle-aged (39), aged (over 55) and long-lived (roughly 80). Donors of different ages were randomly distributed across sequencing lanes to avoid experimental bias. Using the same blood draw, the study looked at two additional independent replicas of 1 million unique cDNA reads for two donors, one aged 18 to 30 and the other aged 80 or older. Paper-wide results and their limitations: Since profiling was done on bulk unsorted PBMCs, naive and antigen-experienced compartments could not be conclusively compared. As age increased, observed TCR beta diversity per million T cells dropped in a roughly linear way, and a significant reduction was already evident by age 40. Estimates of total diversity from one million sequenced T cells were regarded as lower bounds and underestimates. Because the CMV infection status of the donors was unknown, age-related changes in expanded clonotypes may potentially have been confounded. The long-lived group showed more naive CD4+ T cells, fewer expanded clones and increased TCR diversity than the aged group, suggesting age selection. The percentage of naive T cells measured by flow cytometry correlated strongly with observed TCR beta diversity.

The library was obtained by 5' RACE. The run used an Illumina HiSeq 2500. A second PCR of roughly 7 to 12 cycles was run with a J-beta primer mix and a sample-barcoded 5' primer. A unique molecular identifier was introduced onto each TCR beta cDNA molecule by a template-switch 5' adaptor carrying 12 random nucleotides. At least 2.5 million CDR3-containing paired-end reads were obtained from each sample. All of the RNA was converted into first-strand cDNA using the Mint cDNA synthesis kit, with a TRBC-specific oligonucleotide serving as the primer. After uracil-DNA glycosylase treatment, a first 18-cycle PCR used universal primers M1SS and BC2_uni_R on all cDNA. The original methods were these. For normalization, 1 million high-quality reads were randomly selected from each sample, with every read carrying a distinct molecular identifier. Reads sharing molecular identifiers were discarded rather than binned into consensus sequences. MiTCR, set to a Q25 quality threshold and the strictest error-elimination algorithm, was used for CDR3 identification, clonotype clustering and error correction. A nonparametric unseen species model with Euler transformation was used to estimate lower-bound total TCR beta diversity. The public reads were quality trimmed at Q25 with fastp and then assembled into clones with MiXCR by TCRdb, keeping productive beta chains. Entries that share a CDR3 protein sequence are merged under the most common genes and DNA. These V and J calls are TCRdb output, not the study's own analysis. This sample is represented by 1.5 million to 2 million distinct CDR3 sequences; just under 50% of them were singletons. The ten most abundant clones make up over 2% of the sample.

Systemically healthy Caucasian individuals from Russia, 39 in total and aged 6 to 90 years, were included as donors. Ten milliliters of peripheral blood were collected from each donor into EDTA-treated Vacutainer tubes. Ficoll-Paque density-gradient centrifugation was used to isolate PBMCs, with at least 7 million obtained per sample. Total RNA was extracted from PBMCs with Trizol reagent, with at least 6 micrograms obtained per sample. For every donor, flow cytometry on a PBMC aliquot measured the percentage of naive CD45RAhigh/CD27high T cells. Regarding this clonotype: Its binding antigen is unknown. No much larger clone exists at a distance of one base, and base qualities are not known.

The CDR3 goes from the cysteine to the phenylalanine over 14 residues. Only CDR3 DNA is held: 42 bases, read in frame from base 1. CDR1 is given as MGHDK and CDR2 as SYGVNS, both from the germline V gene. V trim: 4 bases; J trim: 5 bases; unmatched bases: 6. This chain is built from TRBV25-1 and TRBJ2-3, with 7 bases aligning to TRBD1. The clonotype comes from a woman between 35 and 50 years old in good health. Sequencing input: blood. The bases are TGTGCCAGCAGTGGGGGACAGAGGGTAGATACGCAGTATTTT. Translation gives CASSGGQRVDTQYF.